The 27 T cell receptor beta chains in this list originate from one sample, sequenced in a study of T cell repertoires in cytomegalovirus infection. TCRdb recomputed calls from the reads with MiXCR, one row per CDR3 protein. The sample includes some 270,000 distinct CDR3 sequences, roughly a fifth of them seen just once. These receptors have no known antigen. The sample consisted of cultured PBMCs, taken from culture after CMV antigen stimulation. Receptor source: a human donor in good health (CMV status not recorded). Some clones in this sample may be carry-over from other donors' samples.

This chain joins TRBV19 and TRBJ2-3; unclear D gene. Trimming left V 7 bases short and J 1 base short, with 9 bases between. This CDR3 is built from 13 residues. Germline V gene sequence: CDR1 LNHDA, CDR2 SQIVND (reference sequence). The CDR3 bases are TGTGCCAGTAAAGCGCCAGGCACAGATACGCAGTATTTT. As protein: CASKAPGTDTQYF.

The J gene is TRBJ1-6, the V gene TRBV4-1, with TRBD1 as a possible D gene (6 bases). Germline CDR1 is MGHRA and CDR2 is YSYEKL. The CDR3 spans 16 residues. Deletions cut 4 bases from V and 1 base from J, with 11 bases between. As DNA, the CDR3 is TGCGCCAGCAGCCTAACCCAGGGGTCCTATAATTCACCCCTCCACTTT. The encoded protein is CASSLTQGSYNSPLHF.

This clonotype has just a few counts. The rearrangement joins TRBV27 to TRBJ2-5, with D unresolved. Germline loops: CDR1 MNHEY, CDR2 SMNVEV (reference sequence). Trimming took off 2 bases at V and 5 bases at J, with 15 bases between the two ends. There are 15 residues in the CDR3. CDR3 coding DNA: TGTGCCAGCAGTTTACGAGAGAAAGGGAAGGAGACCCAGTACTTC. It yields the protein CASSLREKGKETQYF.

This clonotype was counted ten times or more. The CDR3 region is CASSYGTAGVEQFF. In DNA, the CDR3 is TGTGCCAGCAGCTACGGGACAGCGGGGGTGGAGCAGTTCTTC. The chain is built from TRBV7-2 and TRBJ2-1; maybe TRBD2 (8 bases). The CDR3 extends over 14 amino acids. CDR1 and CDR2 (germline): SGHTA, FQGNSA. V shed 4 bases and J shed 10 bases, with 17 bases lying between them.

This CDR3 is CASTKTRTGNTGELFF. The CDR3 DNA reads as TGTGCCAGCACCAAAACGAGGACAGGAAACACCGGGGAGCTGTTTTTT. The V and J genes are TRBV2 and TRBJ2-2, with TRBD1 identical over 7 bases. CDR3 length equals 16 residues. The V segment lost 7 bases and the J segment 2 bases; nucleotides outside the gene matches: 10. Germline CDR1 reads SNHLY; CDR2 reads FYNNEI.

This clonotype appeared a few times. The CDR3 protein is CASIREAGANVLTF. The CDR3 region has the DNA TGTGCCTCCATCCGGGAGGCTGGGGCCAACGTCCTGACTTTC. The chain couples TRBV6-6 to TRBJ2-6, with 7 positions matching TRBD2. J gave up 2 bases and V 11 bases, and 6 bases lay outside the gene matches. Germline V gene data show CDR1 as MNHNY and CDR2 as SVGAGI (reference sequence). The CDR3 covers 14 residues.

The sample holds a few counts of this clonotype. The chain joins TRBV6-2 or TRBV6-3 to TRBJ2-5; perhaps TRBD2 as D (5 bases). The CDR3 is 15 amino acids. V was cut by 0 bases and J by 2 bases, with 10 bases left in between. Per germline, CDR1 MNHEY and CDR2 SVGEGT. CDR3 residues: CASSYSGAEQETQYF. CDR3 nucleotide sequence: TGTGCCAGCAGTTACTCAGGAGCGGAACAAGAGACCCAGTACTTC.

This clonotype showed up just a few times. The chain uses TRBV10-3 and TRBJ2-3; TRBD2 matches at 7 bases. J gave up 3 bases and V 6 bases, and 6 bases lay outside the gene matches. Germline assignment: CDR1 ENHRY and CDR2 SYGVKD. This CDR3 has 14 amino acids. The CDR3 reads CAIRAGEVTDTQYF. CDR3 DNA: TGTGCCATCAGGGCGGGAGAGGTAACAGATACGCAGTATTTT.

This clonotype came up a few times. The CDR3 DNA reads as TGCGCCAGCAGGGGCACATCTAGCGGGAGTACTATGAATGAGCAGTTCTTC. This encodes CASRGTSSGSTMNEQFF. J is TRBJ2-1 and V is TRBV23-1, with 10 bases that match TRBD2. TRBV23-1 is an ORF, with its function uncertain. V gave up 6 bases and J gave up 7 bases; unmatched junction bases: 15. The CDR3 has 17 amino acids.

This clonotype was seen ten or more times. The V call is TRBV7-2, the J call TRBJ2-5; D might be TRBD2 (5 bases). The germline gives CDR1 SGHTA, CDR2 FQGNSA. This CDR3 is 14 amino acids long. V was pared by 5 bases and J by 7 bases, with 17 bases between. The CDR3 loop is CASSPEASSGTQYF. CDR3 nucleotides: TGTGCCAGCAGCCCCGAGGCTAGCTCTGGGACCCAGTACTTC.

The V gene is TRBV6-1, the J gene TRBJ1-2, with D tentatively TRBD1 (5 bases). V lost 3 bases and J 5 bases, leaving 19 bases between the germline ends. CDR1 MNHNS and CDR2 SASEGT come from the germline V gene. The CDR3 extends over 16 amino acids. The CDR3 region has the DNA TGTGCCAGCAGTGAGATCTTGGCCTGGAAGGGGTATGGCTACACCTTC. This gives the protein CASSEILAWKGYGYTF.

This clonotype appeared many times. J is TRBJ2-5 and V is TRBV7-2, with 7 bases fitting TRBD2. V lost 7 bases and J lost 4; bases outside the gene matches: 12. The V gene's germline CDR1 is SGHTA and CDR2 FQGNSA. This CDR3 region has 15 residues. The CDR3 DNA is TGTGCCAGCACCTGGCGTGGCGGGAGTTCAGAGACCCAGTACTTC. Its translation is CASTWRGGSSETQYF.

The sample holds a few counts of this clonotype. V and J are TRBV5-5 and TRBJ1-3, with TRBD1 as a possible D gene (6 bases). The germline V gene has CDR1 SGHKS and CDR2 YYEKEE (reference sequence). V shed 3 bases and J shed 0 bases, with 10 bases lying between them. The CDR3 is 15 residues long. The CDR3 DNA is TGTGCCAGCAGCTGGACAGACTACTCTGGAAACACCATATATTTT. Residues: CASSWTDYSGNTIYF.

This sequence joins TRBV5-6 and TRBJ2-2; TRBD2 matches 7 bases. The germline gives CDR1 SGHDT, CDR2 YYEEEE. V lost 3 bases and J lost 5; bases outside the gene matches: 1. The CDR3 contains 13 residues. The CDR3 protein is CASSYSGTGELFF. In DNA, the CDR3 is TGTGCCAGCAGCTATAGCGGGACCGGGGAGCTGTTTTTT.

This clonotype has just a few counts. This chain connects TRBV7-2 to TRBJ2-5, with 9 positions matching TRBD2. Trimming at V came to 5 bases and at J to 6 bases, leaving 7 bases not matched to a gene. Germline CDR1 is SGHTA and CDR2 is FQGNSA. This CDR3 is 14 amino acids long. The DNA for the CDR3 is TGTGCCAGCAGCCGCCGACTAGCGGCGCAGACCCAGTACTTC. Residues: CASSRRLAAQTQYF.

CDR3 sequence reads: CASSQGLAGAYEQYV. The CDR3 DNA is TGTGCCAGCAGCCAGGGACTAGCGGGGGCCTACGAGCAGTACGTC. The V and J genes are TRBV12-3 or TRBV12-4 and TRBJ2-7, with 14 positions matching TRBD2. V shed 6 bases, J shed 2 bases, and the junction held 3 bases outside the gene matches. This CDR3 spans 15 amino acids.

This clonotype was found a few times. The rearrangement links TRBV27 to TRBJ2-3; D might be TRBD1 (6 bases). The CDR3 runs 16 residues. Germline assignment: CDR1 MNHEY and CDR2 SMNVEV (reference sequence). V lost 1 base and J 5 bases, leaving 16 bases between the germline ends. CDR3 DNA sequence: TGTGCCAGCAGTTTATTCTTAACAGGGAGTGTAGATACGCAGTATTTT. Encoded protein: CASSLFLTGSVDTQYF.

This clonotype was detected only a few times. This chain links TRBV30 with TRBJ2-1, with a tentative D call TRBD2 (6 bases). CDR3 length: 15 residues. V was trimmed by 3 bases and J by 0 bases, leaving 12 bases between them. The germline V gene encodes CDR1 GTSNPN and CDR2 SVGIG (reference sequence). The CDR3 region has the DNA TGTGCCTGGAGATCGAGCGGGTACTCCTACAATGAGCAGTTCTTC. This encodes CAWRSSGYSYNEQFF.

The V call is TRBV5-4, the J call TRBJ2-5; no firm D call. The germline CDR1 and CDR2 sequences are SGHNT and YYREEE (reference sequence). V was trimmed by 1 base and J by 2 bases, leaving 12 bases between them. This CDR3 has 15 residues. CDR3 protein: CASSLNLAAQETQYF. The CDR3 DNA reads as TGTGCCAGCAGCTTGAACCTGGCCGCACAAGAGACCCAGTACTTC. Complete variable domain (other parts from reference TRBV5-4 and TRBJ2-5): ETGVTQSPTHLIKTRGQQVTLRCSSQSGHNTVSWYQQALGQGPQFIFQYYREEENGRGNFPPRFSGLQFPNYSSELNVNALELDDSALYLCASSLNLAAQETQYFGPGTRLLVL.

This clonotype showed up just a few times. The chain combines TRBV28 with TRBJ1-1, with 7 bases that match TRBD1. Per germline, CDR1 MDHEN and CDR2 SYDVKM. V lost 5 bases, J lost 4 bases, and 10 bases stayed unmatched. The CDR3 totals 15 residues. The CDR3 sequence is CASSPRGGVGTEAFF. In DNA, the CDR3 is TGTGCCAGCAGTCCCAGGGGGGGGGTCGGCACTGAAGCTTTCTTT.

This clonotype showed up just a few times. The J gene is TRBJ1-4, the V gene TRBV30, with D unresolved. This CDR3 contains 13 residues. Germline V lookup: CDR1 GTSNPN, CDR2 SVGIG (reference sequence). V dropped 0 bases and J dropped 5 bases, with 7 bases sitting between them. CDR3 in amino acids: CAWSVQGNEKLFF. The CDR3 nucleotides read TGTGCCTGGAGTGTACAAGGGAATGAAAAACTGTTTTTT.

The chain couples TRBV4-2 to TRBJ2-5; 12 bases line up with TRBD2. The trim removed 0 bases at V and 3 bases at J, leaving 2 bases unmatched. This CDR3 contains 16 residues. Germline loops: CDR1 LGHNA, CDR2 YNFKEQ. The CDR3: CASSQDRLAGEETQYF. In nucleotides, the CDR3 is TGTGCCAGCAGCCAAGATAGACTAGCGGGAGAAGAGACCCAGTACTTC.

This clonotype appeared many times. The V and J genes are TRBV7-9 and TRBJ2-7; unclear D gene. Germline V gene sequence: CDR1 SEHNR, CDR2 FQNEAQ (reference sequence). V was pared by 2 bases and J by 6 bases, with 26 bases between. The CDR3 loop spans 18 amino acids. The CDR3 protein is CASSLPPGPCFSGCEQYV. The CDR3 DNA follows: TGTGCCAGCAGCTTACCCCCCGGGCCGTGTTTCTCTGGCTGCGAGCAGTACGTC.

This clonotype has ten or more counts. The CDR3 sequence: CASSLVGVFAGNADQPQHF. CDR3 DNA: TGTGCCAGCAGTTTAGTAGGGGTTTTCGCAGGCAATGCAGATCAGCCCCAGCATTTT. The J gene is TRBJ1-5, the V gene TRBV28, with D perhaps matching TRBD1 (5 bases). This CDR3 is built from 19 residues. Trimming took 2 bases from V and 5 from J, leaving 25 bases between them. Germline CDR1 and CDR2: MDHEN and SYDVKM.

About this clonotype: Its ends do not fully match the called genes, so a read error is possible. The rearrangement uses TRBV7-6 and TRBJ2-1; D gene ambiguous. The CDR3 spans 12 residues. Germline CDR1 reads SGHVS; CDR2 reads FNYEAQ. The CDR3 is CASSSECNEQFF. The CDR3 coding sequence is TGTGCTAGCAGTTCTGAGTGCAATGAGCAGTTCTTC.

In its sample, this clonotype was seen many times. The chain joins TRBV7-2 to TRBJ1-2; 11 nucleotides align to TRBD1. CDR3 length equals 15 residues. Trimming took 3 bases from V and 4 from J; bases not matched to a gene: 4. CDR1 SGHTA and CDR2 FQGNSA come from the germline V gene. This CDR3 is CASSLTGTGGYGYTF. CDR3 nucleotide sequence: TGTGCCAGCAGCTTGACCGGGACAGGGGGCTATGGCTACACCTTC.

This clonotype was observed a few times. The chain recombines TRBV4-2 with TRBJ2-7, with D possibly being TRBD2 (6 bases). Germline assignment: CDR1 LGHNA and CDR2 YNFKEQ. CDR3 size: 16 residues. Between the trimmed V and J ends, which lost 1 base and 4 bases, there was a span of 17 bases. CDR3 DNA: TGTGCCAGCAGCCAAGCTTCTACGGGGACTCAATACGAGCAGTACTTC. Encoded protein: CASSQASTGTQYEQYF.